This TCR beta chain was captured in a study of Graves' ophthalmopathy and Graves' hyperthyroidism. V lost 4 bases, J lost 7 bases, and 11 bases stayed unmatched. The CDR3 sequence is 15 residues long. The germline V gene has CDR1 SEHNR and CDR2 FQNEAQ (reference sequence). This clonotype was seen a single time. CDR3 regions of TCR beta were amplified from RNA transcripts. First-round RT-PCR employed HTBI primers, with a second-round multiplex PCR after it. TCRdb re-analysed the multiplex PCR reads in MiXCR, keeping a single row per CDR3 protein. The table includes over a million distinct CDR3 sequences, about 40% detected once.

The clonotype originates from an adult man with Graves' hyperthyroidism. The chain links TRBV7-9 to TRBJ1-2, with 8 nucleotides matching TRBD1. The sequenced sample was peripheral blood or thyroid tissue (not recorded which). CDR3 sequence (DNA): TGTGCCAGCAGCTCCGACAGGGGCCCTTCGACTGGCTACACCTTC. Amino acids: CASSSDRGPSTGYTF.